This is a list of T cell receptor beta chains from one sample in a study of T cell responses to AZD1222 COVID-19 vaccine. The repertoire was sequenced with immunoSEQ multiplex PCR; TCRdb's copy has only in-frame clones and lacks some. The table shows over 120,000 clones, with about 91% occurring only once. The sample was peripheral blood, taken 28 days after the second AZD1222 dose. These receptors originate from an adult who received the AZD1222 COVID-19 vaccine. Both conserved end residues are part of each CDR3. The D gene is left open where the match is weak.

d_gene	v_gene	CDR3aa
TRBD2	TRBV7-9	CASSPGLGDTGELFF
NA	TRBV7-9	CASSPDSTEAFF
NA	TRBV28	CASSTDYGYTF
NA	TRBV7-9	CASRSTGWTDEKLFF
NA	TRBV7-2	CASTKGYEQFF
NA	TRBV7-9	CASSTGTTNTGELFF
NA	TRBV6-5	CASSLFPGELFF
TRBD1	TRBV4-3	CASSQDRGRYEQYF
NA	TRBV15	CATSRDTDYGYTF
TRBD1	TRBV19	CASSIQDRAFNQPQHF
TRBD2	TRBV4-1	CASSPTSGSQETQYF
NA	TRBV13	CASSLAGLTGELFF
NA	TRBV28	CASSLGGSSYNEQFF
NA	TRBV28	CASRTSGYAYGYTF
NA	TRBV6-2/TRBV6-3	CASSYSTAGRNTIYF
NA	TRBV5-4	CASSLGMKASYEQYF
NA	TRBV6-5	CASSTAVEQYF
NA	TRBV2	CASAEDRMGTGELFF
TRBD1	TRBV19	CASSMGTGLYGYTF
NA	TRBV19	CASSITFSGNTIYF
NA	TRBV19	CASSIQGRGYTF
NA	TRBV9	CASSVDSRANTEAFF